This T cell receptor (beta chain) was sequenced during a study of T cell changes during pregnancy in multiple sclerosis. The data were produced by immunoSEQ multiplex PCR, yet TCRdb's version contains in-frame clones alone and is incomplete. The table includes around 56,000 clones, roughly nine tenths detected once. This CDR3 has 17 amino acids. The germline V gene has CDR1 SGHTA and CDR2 FQGTGA. The germline V and J ends were trimmed by 5 bases and 7 bases, with 25 bases remaining between them. The chain joins TRBV7-3 to TRBJ2-3, with D possibly TRBD2 on 7 matching bases. The TCR was taken from a female donor with multiple sclerosis, enrolled in a pregnancy study. Sequenced material: CD4+ T cells from peripheral blood mononuclear cells, taken in the third trimester of pregnancy. The CDR3 protein is CASSPMTDGGPIHTQYF. The CDR3 nucleotides are TGTGCCAGCAGCCCGATGACTGACGGGGGGCCGATTCATACGCAGTATTTT.